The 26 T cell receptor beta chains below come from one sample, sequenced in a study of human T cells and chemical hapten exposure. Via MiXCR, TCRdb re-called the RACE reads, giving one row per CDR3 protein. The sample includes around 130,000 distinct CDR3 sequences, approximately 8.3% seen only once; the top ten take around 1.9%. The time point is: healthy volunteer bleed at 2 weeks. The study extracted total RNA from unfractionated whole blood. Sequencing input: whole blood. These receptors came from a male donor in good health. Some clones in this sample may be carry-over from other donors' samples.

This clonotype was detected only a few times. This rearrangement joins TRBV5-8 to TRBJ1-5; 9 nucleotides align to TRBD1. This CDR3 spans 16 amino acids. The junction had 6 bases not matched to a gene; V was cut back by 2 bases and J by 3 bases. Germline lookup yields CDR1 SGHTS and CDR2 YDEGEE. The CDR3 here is CASSFGQGMLNQPQHF. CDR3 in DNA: TGTGCCAGCAGCTTTGGACAGGGGATGCTCAATCAGCCCCAGCATTTT.

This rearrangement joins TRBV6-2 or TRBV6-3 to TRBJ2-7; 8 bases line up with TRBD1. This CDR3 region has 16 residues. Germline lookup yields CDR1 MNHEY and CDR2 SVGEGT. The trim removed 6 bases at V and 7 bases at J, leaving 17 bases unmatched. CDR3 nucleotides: TGTGCCAGCAGCTACCACCCGGGACAGGTTACGGGGGAGCAGTACTTC. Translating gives CASSYHPGQVTGEQYF.

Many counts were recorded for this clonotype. CDR3 region: CASSQDWSLDTQYF. CDR3 DNA: TGTGCCAGCAGCCAAGACTGGAGTTTGGATACGCAGTATTTT. J is TRBJ2-3 and V is TRBV3-1, with D unresolved. Germline V CDR1 and CDR2: LGHDT, YNNKEL (reference sequence). Trimming removed 0 bases from V and 6 bases from J, with 10 bases in between. This CDR3 has 14 residues.

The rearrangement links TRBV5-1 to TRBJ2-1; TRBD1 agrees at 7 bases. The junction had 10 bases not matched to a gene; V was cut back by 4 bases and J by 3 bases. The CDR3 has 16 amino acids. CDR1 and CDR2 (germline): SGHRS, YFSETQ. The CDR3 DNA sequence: TGCGCCAGCAGCCTTAACAGGGGCGCGATCTACAATGAGCAGTTCTTC. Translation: CASSLNRGAIYNEQFF.

Written as DNA, the CDR3 is TGCAGTGCTAAGAGGACTGGGGCCAACGTCCTGACTTTC. Translation gives CSAKRTGANVLTF. The chain uses TRBV20-1 and TRBJ2-6; the D is unclear. The V gene's germline CDR1 is DFQATT and CDR2 SNEGSKA (reference sequence). Trimming took off 4 bases at V and 2 bases at J, with 6 bases between the two ends. The CDR3 runs 13 residues.

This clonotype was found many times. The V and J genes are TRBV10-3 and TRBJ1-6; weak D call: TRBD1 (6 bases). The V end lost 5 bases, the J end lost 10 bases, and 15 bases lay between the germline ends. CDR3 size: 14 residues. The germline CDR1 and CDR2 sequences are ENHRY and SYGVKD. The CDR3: CAISSDSNSSPLHF. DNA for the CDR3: TGTGCCATCAGTTCGGACAGTAACAGCTCACCCCTCCACTTT.

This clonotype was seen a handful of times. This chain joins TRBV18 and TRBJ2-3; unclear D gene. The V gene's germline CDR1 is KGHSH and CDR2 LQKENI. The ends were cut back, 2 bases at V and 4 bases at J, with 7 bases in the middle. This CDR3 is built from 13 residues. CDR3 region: CASSPGYADTQYF. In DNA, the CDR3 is TGTGCCAGCTCACCAGGGTATGCAGATACGCAGTATTTT.

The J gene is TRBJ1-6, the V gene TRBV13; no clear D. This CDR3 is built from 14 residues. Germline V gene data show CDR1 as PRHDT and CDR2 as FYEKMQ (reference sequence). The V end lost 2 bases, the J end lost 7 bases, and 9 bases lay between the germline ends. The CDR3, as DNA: TGTGCCAGCAGCTTAAAAACGGGAAATTCACCCCTCCACTTT. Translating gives CASSLKTGNSPLHF.

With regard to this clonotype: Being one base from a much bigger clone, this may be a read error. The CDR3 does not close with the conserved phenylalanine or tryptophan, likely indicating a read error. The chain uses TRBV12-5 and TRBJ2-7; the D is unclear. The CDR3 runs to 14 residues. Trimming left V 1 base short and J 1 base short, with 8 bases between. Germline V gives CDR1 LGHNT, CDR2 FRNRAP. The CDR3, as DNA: TGTGCTAGTGGTTTGGCGTCAGCTTCCTACGAGCAGTACTCC. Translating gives CASGLASASYEQYS.

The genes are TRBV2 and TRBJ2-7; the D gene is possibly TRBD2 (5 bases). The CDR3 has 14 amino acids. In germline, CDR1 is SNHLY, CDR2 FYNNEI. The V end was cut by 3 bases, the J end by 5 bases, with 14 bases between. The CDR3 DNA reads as TGTGCCAGCAGTGAGTCGCTAGCTAGACACGAGCAGTACTTC. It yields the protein CASSESLARHEQYF. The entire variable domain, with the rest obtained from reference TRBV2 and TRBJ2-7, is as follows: EPEVTQTPSHQVTQMGQEVILRCVPISNHLYFYWYRQILGQKVEFLVSFYNNEISEKSEIFDDQFSVERPDGSNFTLKIRSTKLEDSAMYFCASSESLARHEQYFGPGTRLTVT.

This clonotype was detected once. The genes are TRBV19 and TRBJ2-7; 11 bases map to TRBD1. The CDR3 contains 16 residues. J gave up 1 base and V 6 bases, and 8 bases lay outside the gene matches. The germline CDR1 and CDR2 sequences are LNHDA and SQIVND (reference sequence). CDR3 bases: TGTGCCAGTAGCTGGCCCGGGACAGGGGGATCCTACGAGCAGTACTTC. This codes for CASSWPGTGGSYEQYF. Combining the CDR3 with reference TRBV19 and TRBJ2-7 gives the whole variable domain DGGITQSPKYLFRKEGQNVTLSCEQNLNHDAMYWYRQDPGQGLRLIYYSQIVNDFQKGDIAEGYSVSREKKESFPLTVTSAQKNPTAFYLCASSWPGTGGSYEQYFGPGTRLTVT.

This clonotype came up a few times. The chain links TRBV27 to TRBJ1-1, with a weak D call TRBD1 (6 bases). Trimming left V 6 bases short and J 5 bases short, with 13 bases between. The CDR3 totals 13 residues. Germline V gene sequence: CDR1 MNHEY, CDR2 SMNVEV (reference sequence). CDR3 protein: CASRPQGWTEAFF. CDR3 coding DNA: TGTGCCAGCAGACCACAGGGATGGACTGAAGCTTTCTTT.

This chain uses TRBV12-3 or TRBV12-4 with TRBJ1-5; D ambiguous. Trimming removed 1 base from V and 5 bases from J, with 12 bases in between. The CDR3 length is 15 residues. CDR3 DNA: TGTGCCAGCAGTTTAGTTCGCCAGAACGATCAGCCCCAGCATTTT. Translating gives CASSLVRQNDQPQHF.

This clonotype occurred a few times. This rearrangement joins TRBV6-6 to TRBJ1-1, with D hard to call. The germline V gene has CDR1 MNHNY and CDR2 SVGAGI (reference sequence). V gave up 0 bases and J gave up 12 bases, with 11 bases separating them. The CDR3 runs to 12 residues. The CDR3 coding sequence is TGTGCCAGCAGTTACTCGCCACACAAAACTTTCTTT. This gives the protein CASSYSPHKTFF.

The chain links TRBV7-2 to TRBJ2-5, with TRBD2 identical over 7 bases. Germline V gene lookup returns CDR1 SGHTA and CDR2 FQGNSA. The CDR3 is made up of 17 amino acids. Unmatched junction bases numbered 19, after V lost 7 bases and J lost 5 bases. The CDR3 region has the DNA TGTGCCAGCACCCCCACGAGTTTGCGGGGGTTTTCGGAGACCCAGTACTTC. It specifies CASTPTSLRGFSETQYF.

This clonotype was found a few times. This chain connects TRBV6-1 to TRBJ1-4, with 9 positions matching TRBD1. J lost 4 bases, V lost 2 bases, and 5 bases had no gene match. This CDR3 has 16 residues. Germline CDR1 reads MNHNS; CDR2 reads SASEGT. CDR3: CASSEWMGQGNEKLFF. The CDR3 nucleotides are TGTGCCAGCAGTGAATGGATGGGACAGGGTAATGAAAAACTGTTTTTT.

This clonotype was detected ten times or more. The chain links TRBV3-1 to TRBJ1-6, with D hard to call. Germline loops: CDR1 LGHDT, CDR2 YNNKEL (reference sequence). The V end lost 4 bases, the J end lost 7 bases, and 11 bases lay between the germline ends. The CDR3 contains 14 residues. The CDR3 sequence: CASSLRVGNSPLHF. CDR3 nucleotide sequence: TGTGCCAGCAGCCTGAGGGTAGGAAATTCACCCCTCCACTTT.

CDR3 residues: CASSLGGTGEGEQYF. The CDR3 DNA reads TGTGCCAGCAGCTTAGGGGGGACAGGCGAGGGGGAGCAGTACTTC. The V and J genes are TRBV7-9 and TRBJ2-7; 8 bases are a match to TRBD1. The CDR3 loop spans 15 amino acids. Per the germline V gene, CDR1 is SEHNR and CDR2 is FQNEAQ (reference sequence). V lost 1 base and J lost 7; bases outside the gene matches: 9.

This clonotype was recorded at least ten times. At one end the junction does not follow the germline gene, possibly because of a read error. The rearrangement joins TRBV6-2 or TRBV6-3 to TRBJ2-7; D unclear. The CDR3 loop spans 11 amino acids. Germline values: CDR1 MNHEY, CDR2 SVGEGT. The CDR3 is CASSHSYEQYF. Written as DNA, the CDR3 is TGTGCCAGCAGTCACTCCTACGAGCAGTACTTC.

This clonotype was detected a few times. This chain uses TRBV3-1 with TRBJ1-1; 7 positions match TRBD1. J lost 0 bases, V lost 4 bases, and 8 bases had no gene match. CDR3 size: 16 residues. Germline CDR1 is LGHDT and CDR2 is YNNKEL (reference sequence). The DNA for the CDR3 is TGTGCCAGCAGCCTTCGACAGGGAGCGATGAACACTGAAGCTTTCTTT. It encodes CASSLRQGAMNTEAFF.

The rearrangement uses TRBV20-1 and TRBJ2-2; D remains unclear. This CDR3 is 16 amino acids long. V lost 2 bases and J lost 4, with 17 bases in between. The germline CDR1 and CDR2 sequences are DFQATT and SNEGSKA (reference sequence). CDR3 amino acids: CSARPTIRILTGELFF. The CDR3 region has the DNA TGCAGTGCTAGACCTACGATCCGAATCCTCACCGGGGAGCTGTTTTTT.

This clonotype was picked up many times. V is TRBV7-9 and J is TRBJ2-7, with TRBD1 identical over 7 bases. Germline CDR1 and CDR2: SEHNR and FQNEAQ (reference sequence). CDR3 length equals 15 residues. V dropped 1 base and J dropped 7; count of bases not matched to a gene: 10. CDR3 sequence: CASSLEEGGSFEQYF. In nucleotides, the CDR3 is TGTGCCAGCAGCTTAGAGGAAGGGGGCAGTTTTGAGCAGTACTTC. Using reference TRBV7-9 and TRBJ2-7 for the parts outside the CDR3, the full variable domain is DTGVSQNPRHKITKRGQNVTFRCDPISEHNRLYWYRQTLGQGPEFLTYFQNEAQLEKSRLLSDRFSAERPKGSFSTLEIQRTEQGDSAMYLCASSLEEGGSFEQYFGPGTRLTVT.

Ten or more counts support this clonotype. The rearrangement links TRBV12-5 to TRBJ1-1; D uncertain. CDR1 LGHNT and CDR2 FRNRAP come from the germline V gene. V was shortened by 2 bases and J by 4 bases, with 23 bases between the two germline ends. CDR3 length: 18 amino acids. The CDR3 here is CASGLTVIITMGATEAFF. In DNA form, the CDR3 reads TGTGCTAGTGGTTTGACAGTGATTATAACCATGGGAGCCACTGAAGCTTTCTTT.

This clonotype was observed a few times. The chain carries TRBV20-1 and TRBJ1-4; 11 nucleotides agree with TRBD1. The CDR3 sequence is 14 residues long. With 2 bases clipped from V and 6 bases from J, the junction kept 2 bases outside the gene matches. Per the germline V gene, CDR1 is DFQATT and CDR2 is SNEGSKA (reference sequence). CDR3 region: CSARWTGGDEKLFF. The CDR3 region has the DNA TGCAGTGCTAGATGGACAGGGGGCGATGAAAAACTGTTTTTT.

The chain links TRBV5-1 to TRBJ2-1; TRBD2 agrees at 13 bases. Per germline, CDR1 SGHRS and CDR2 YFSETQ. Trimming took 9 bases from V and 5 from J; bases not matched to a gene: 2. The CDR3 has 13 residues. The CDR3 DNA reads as TGCGCCACCGGGACTAGCGGGAACAATGAGCAGTTCTTC. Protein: CATGTSGNNEQFF. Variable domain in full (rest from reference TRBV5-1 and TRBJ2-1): KAGVTQTPRYLIKTRGQQVTLSCSPISGHRSVSWYQQTPGQGLQFLFEYFSETQRNKGNFPGRFSGRQFSNSRSEMNVSTLELGDSALYLCATGTSGNNEQFFGPGTRLTVL.

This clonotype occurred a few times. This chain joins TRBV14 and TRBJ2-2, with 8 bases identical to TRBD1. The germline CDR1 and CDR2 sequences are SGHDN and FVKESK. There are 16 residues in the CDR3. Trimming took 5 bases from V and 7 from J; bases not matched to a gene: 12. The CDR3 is CASSLTGQGASGELFF. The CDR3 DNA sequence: TGTGCCAGCAGCTTGACTGGACAGGGTGCGAGCGGGGAGCTGTTTTTT. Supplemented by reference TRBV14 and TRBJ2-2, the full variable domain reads EAGVTQFPSHSVIEKGQTVTLRCDPISGHDNLYWYRRVMGKEIKFLLHFVKESKQDESGMPNNRFLAERTGGTYSTLKVQPAELEDSGVYFCASSLTGQGASGELFFGEGSRLTVL.